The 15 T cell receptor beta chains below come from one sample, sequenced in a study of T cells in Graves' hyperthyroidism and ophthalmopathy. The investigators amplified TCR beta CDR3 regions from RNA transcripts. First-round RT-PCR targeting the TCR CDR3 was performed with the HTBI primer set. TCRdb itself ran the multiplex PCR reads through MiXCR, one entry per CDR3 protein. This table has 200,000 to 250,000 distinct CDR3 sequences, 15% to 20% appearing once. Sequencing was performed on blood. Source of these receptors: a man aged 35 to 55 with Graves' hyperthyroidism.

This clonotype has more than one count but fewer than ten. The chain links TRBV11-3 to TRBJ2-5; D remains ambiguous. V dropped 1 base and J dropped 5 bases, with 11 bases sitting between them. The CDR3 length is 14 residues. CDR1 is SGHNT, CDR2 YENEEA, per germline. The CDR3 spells CASSLGVAEETQYF. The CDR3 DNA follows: TGTGCCAGCAGCTTAGGGGTCGCCGAGGAGACCCAGTACTTC.

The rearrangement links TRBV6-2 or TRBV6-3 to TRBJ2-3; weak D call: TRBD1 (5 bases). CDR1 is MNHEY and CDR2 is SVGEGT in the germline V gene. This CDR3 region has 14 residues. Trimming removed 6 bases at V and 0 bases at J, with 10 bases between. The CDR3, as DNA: TGTGCCAGCAGGGACACCGCTAGCACAGATACGCAGTATTTT. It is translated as CASRDTASTDTQYF.

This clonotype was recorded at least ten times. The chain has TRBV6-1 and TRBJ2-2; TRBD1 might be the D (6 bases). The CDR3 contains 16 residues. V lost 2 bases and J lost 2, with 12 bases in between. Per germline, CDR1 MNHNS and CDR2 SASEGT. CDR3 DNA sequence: TGTGCCAGCAGTGAATCTCGAGGGGGAAACACCGGGGAGCTGTTTTTT. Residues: CASSESRGGNTGELFF.

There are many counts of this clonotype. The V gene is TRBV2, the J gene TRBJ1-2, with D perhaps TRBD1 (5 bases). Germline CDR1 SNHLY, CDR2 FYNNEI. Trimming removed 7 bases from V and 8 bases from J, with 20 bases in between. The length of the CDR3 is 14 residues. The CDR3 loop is CASIYGGTSGGYTF. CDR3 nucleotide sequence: TGTGCCAGCATTTACGGGGGGACGAGTGGGGGCTACACCTTC.

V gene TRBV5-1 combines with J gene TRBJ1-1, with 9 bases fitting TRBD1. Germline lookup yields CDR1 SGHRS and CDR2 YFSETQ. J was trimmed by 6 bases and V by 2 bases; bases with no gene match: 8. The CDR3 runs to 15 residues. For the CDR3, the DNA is TGCGCCAGCAGCTTTGGCTCGAGGACAGGGGCTGAAGCTTTCTTT. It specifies CASSFGSRTGAEAFF.

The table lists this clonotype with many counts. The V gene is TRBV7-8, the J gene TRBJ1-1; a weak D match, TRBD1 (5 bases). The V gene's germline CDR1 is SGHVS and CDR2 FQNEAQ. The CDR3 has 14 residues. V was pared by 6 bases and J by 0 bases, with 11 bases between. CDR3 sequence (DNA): TGTGCCAGCAGATTGAGGGGAATGAACACTGAAGCTTTCTTT. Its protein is CASRLRGMNTEAFF.

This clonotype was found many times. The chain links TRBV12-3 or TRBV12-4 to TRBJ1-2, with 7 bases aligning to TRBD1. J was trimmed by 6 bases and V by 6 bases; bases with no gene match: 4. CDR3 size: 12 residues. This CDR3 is CASSFTGDGYTF. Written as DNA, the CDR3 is TGTGCCAGCAGCTTCACAGGGGATGGCTACACCTTC.

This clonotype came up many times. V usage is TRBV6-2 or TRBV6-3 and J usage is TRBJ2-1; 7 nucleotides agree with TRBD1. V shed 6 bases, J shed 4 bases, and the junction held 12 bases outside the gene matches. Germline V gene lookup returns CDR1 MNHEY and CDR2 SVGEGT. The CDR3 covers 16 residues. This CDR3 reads CASRITLTGRYNEQFF. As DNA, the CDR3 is TGTGCCAGCAGGATAACATTGACAGGGCGGTACAATGAGCAGTTCTTC.

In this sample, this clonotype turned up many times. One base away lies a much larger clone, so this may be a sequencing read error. CDR3 sequence reads: CVSSSRQRSSYNEQFF. The CDR3 bases are TGTGTCAGCAGCTCCCGACAGAGGAGCTCCTACAATGAGCAGTTCTTC. V usage is TRBV7-8 and J usage is TRBJ2-1, with D tentatively TRBD1 (5 bases). Germline lookup yields CDR1 SGHVS and CDR2 FQNEAQ. There are 16 residues in the CDR3. Full variable domain (remainder filled in from reference TRBV7-8 and TRBJ2-1): GAGVSQSPRYKVAKRGQDVALRCDPISGHVSLFWYQQALGQGPEFLTYFQNEAQLDKSGLPSDRFFAERPEGSVSTLKIQRTQQEDSAVYLCVSSSRQRSSYNEQFFGPGTRLTVL.

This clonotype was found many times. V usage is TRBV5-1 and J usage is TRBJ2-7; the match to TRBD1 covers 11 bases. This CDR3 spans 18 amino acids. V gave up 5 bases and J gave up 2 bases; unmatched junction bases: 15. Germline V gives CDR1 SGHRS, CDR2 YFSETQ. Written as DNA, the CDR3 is TGCGCCAGCAGTACCGGGACAGGGGGAATTTCTCATGCCTACGAGCAGTACTTC. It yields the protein CASSTGTGGISHAYEQYF. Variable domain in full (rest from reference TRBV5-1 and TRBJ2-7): KAGVTQTPRYLIKTRGQQVTLSCSPISGHRSVSWYQQTPGQGLQFLFEYFSETQRNKGNFPGRFSGRQFSNSRSEMNVSTLELGDSALYLCASSTGTGGISHAYEQYFGPGTRLTVT.

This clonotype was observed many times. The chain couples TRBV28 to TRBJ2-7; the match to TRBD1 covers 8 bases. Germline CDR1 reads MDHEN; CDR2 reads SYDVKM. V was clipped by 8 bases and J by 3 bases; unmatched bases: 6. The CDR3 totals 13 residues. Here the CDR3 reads CASDTQGDYEQYF. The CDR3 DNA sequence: TGTGCCAGCGACACACAGGGGGACTACGAGCAGTACTTC. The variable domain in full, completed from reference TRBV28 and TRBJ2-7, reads DVKVTQSSRYLVKRTGEKVFLECVQDMDHENMFWYRQDPGLGLRLIYFSYDVKMKEKGDIPEGYSVSREKKERFSLILESASTNQTSMYLCASDTQGDYEQYFGPGTRLTVT.

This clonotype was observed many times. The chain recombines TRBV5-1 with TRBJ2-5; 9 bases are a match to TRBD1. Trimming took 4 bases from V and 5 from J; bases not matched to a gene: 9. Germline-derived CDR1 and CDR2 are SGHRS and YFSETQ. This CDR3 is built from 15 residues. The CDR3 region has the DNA TGCGCCAGCAGCCGATGGGGACAGGGCTCGGAGACCCAGTACTTC. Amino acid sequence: CASSRWGQGSETQYF.

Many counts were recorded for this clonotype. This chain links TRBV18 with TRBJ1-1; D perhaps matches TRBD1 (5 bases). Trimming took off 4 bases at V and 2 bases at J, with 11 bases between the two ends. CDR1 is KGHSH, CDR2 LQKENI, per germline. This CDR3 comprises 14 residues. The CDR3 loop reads CASSQGRGNTEAFF. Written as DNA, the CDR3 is TGTGCCAGCTCACAGGGACGGGGAAACACTGAAGCTTTCTTT.

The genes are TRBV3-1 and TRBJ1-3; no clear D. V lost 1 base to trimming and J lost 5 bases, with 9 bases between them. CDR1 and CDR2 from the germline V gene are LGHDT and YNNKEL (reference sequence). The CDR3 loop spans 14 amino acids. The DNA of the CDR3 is TGTGCCAGCAGCCAAGGAACATCAAGAAACACCATATATTTT. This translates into CASSQGTSRNTIYF.

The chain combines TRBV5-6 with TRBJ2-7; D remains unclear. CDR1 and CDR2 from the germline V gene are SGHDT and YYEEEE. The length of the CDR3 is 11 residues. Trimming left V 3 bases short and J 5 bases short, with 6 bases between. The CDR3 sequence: CASSWYHEQYF. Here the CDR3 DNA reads TGTGCCAGCAGCTGGTACCACGAGCAGTACTTC.